The 10 T cell receptor beta chains below were found in one sample sequenced in a study of blood T cell repertoires in COVID-19. Sequencing was performed with immunoSEQ multiplex PCR; in TCRdb, only in-frame clones are kept and a portion is missing. The top ten clones hold 9% of a sample with roughly 80,000 clones, about four fifths of them seen once. The sample taken for sequencing was peripheral blood. The receptors originated from a human donor in a cohort sampled during active COVID-19.

V is TRBV30 and J is TRBJ2-5; D may be TRBD1 (6 bases). Trimming took off 1 base at V and 1 base at J, with 13 bases between the two ends. The CDR3 has 15 amino acids. CDR1 GTSNPN and CDR2 SVGIG come from the germline V gene (reference sequence). The CDR3 DNA follows: TGTGCCTGGAGTGCTCCCGGGACAACCCAAGAGACCCAGTACTTC. It encodes CAWSAPGTTQETQYF.

On this clone itself: Different DNA sequences within this sample yield the same CDR3. The CDR3 DNA reads as TGTGCCAGCTCCCGAGGACAGGGGACAGATACGCAGTATTTT. The encoded protein is CASSRGQGTDTQYF. The chain combines TRBV18 with TRBJ2-3; 9 bases fit TRBD1. J lost 3 bases, V lost 6 bases, and 4 bases had no gene match. Germline CDR1 and CDR2: KGHSH and LQKENI. The CDR3 is 14 amino acids.

The rearrangement links TRBV15 to TRBJ1-1; D not resolved. V was pared by 5 bases and J by 4 bases, with 11 bases between. Germline CDR1 LNHNV, CDR2 YYDKDF (reference sequence). This CDR3 comprises 13 residues. The CDR3, as DNA: TGTGCCACCAGCTTTTACCGAGGCACTGAAGCTTTCTTT. Its protein is CATSFYRGTEAFF.

J is TRBJ1-5 and V is TRBV18, with 8 bases identical to TRBD1. J lost 5 bases, V lost 6 bases, and 6 bases had no gene match. Germline V gene sequence: CDR1 KGHSH, CDR2 LQKENI. This CDR3 contains 14 residues. The CDR3 loop is CASSVTGVDQPQHF. CDR3 in DNA: TGTGCCAGCTCCGTGACAGGGGTCGATCAGCCCCAGCATTTT.

V is TRBV5-1 and J is TRBJ2-7; D gene unclear. The CDR3 covers 14 residues. Germline V gene lookup returns CDR1 SGHRS and CDR2 YFSETQ. Trimming stripped 0 bases from V and 1 base from J, with 8 bases between. CDR3 DNA sequence: TGCGCCAGCAGCTTGGACAGTGGGTCCTACGAGCAGTACTTC. This gives the protein CASSLDSGSYEQYF.

This clone was observed a single time. V gene TRBV2 combines with J gene TRBJ1-2; TRBD1 is a possible D gene (6 bases). Germline V gene data show CDR1 as SNHLY and CDR2 as FYNNEI. With 6 bases removed from V and 4 bases from J, the gap between germline ends came to 15 bases. There are 14 residues in the CDR3. In DNA form, the CDR3 reads TGTGCCAGCAGGGATGACAGGACCAGCTATGGCTACACCTTC. Protein: CASRDDRTSYGYTF.

This chain uses TRBV6-6 with TRBJ2-3; 8 bases agree with TRBD2. Germline CDR1 is MNHNY and CDR2 is SVGAGI (reference sequence). The ends lost 6 bases at V and 1 base at J; junction bases unmatched: 3. This CDR3 comprises 14 residues. CDR3 sequence reads: CASRTSAGTDTQYF. CDR3 nucleotide sequence: TGTGCCAGCAGGACTAGCGCTGGCACAGATACGCAGTATTTT.

This clone has just a few counts. This chain links TRBV28 with TRBJ1-6, with TRBD1 matching 10 bases. Trimming took 5 bases from V and 9 from J; bases not matched to a gene: 13. The V gene's germline CDR1 is MDHEN and CDR2 SYDVKM. The CDR3 consists of 17 residues. The DNA of the CDR3 is TGTGCCAGCAGTCCTATAGGGGGGGACAGGGGACTTTCACCCCTCCACTTT. Its translation is CASSPIGGDRGLSPLHF.

This clone was observed a few times. CDR3 residues: CSVHRGMNTEAFF. The CDR3 bases are TGCAGCGTCCACAGGGGCATGAACACTGAAGCTTTCTTT. The V and J genes are TRBV29-1 and TRBJ1-1, with 7 bases identical to TRBD1. V lost 6 bases and J lost 0; bases outside the gene matches: 4. This CDR3 has 13 residues. Per the germline V gene, CDR1 is SQVTM and CDR2 is ANQGSEA.

This clone turned up a few times. The rearrangement uses TRBV19 and TRBJ1-5; the D gene is possibly TRBD1 (6 bases). The ends were cut back, 6 bases at V and 3 bases at J, with 12 bases in the middle. CDR3 length equals 14 residues. CDR1 LNHDA and CDR2 SQIVND come from the germline V gene (reference sequence). This chain's CDR3 is CASSLRGFNQPQHF. The DNA for the CDR3 is TGTGCCAGTAGCCTCAGGGGCTTCAATCAGCCCCAGCATTTT.